This is a list of T cell receptor beta chains from one sample in a study of blood T cells in healthy people across ages. A single record per CDR3 protein comes from TCRdb applying MiXCR to the 5' RACE reads. The data show roughly 2 million distinct CDR3 sequences, roughly 52% seen once. Material: blood. The receptors derive from a woman aged 40 to 50 in good health. Each CDR3 is given with its conserved first and last residue. Each record gives: clone size, J gene, V gene, CDR3 length, D gene, CDR3 protein, CDR3 DNA. D genes are given only for firm matches. Clone size, where shown, is once, few, many, or a class for clones that have expanded.

clone_size: NA
j_call: TRBJ1-4
v_call: TRBV20-1
cdr3_length: 12
d_call: NA
cdr3_aa: CSAMDSGEKLFF
cdr3_nt: TGCAGTGCTATGGACAGCGGCGAAAAACTGTTTTTT

clone_size: NA
j_call: TRBJ2-7
v_call: TRBV4-3
cdr3_length: 15
d_call: TRBD1
cdr3_aa: CASSQERDSSYEQYF
cdr3_nt: TGCGCCAGCAGCCAAGAACGGGACAGCTCCTACGAGCAGTACTTC

clone_size: NA
j_call: TRBJ1-4
v_call: TRBV9
cdr3_length: 15
d_call: NA
cdr3_aa: CASSVAGASNEKLFF
cdr3_nt: TGTGCCAGCAGCGTAGCCGGGGCCTCTAATGAAAAACTGTTTTTT

clone_size: NA
j_call: TRBJ1-2
v_call: TRBV5-1
cdr3_length: 13
d_call: NA
cdr3_aa: CASSVESGYGYTF
cdr3_nt: TGCGCCAGCAGCGTGGAGTCAGGTTATGGCTACACCTTC

clone_size: NA
j_call: TRBJ2-3
v_call: TRBV4-2
cdr3_length: 17
d_call: TRBD1
cdr3_aa: CASSPGWTGRSTDTQYF
cdr3_nt: TGTGCCAGCAGCCCCGGATGGACAGGCCGTAGCACAGATACGCAGTATTTT

clone_size: NA
j_call: TRBJ2-7
v_call: TRBV6-6
cdr3_length: 13
d_call: NA
cdr3_aa: CASNDRGFYEQYF
cdr3_nt: TGTGCCAGCAACGACCGCGGTTTCTACGAGCAGTACTTC

clone_size: NA
j_call: TRBJ1-5
v_call: TRBV28
cdr3_length: 17
d_call: NA
cdr3_aa: CASSFREGWYSNQPQHF
cdr3_nt: TGTGCCAGCAGTTTTCGTGAGGGGTGGTATAGCAATCAGCCCCAGCATTTT

clone_size: NA
j_call: TRBJ2-2
v_call: TRBV9
cdr3_length: 18
d_call: TRBD2
cdr3_aa: CASSVMASGGANTGELFF
cdr3_nt: TGTGCCAGCAGCGTGATGGCTAGCGGGGGGGCCAACACCGGGGAGCTGTTTTTT

clone_size: few
j_call: TRBJ2-7
v_call: TRBV7-8
cdr3_length: 16
d_call: NA
cdr3_aa: CASSLGAGASTYEQYF
cdr3_nt: TGTGCCAGCAGCTTAGGGGCGGGGGCTTCTACCTACGAGCAGTACTTC

clone_size: many
j_call: TRBJ2-6
v_call: TRBV28
cdr3_length: 15
d_call: TRBD1
cdr3_aa: CASSSQGAGANVLTF
cdr3_nt: TGTGCCAGCAGCTCCCAGGGGGCTGGGGCCAACGTCCTGACTTTC

clone_size: NA
j_call: TRBJ1-4
v_call: TRBV29-1
cdr3_length: 13
d_call: NA
cdr3_aa: CSVEGQGVEKLFF
cdr3_nt: TGCAGCGTTGAAGGGCAGGGAGTTGAAAAACTGTTTTTT

clone_size: NA
j_call: TRBJ2-2
v_call: TRBV12-3/TRBV12-4
cdr3_length: 13
d_call: NA
cdr3_aa: CASSFGGVGELFF
cdr3_nt: TGTGCCAGCAGTTTTGGGGGCGTCGGGGAGCTGTTTTTT

clone_size: NA
j_call: TRBJ1-5
v_call: TRBV5-1
cdr3_length: 15
d_call: NA
cdr3_aa: CASSLAGGAYQPQHF
cdr3_nt: TGCGCCAGCAGCTTGGCCGGAGGGGCCTATCAGCCCCAGCATTTT

clone_size: NA
j_call: TRBJ1-2
v_call: TRBV27
cdr3_length: 13
d_call: TRBD1
cdr3_aa: CASSHPGQDGYTF
cdr3_nt: TGTGCCAGCAGTCACCCGGGACAGGATGGCTACACCTTC

clone_size: few
j_call: TRBJ2-7
v_call: TRBV7-6
cdr3_length: 12
d_call: NA
cdr3_aa: CASSLPAGEQYF
cdr3_nt: TGTGCCAGCAGCTTACCGGCAGGCGAGCAGTACTTC

clone_size: few
j_call: TRBJ2-1
v_call: TRBV24-1
cdr3_length: 16
d_call: NA
cdr3_aa: CATSGGTSLGDNEQFF
cdr3_nt: TGTGCCACCAGTGGGGGGACATCCTTGGGAGACAATGAGCAGTTCTTC

clone_size: once
j_call: TRBJ1-6
v_call: TRBV7-3
cdr3_length: 14
d_call: NA
cdr3_aa: CASRRTGRNSPLHF
cdr3_nt: TGTGCCAGCAGACGAACAGGGCGAAATTCACCCCTCCACTTT

clone_size: NA
j_call: TRBJ1-4
v_call: TRBV7-9
cdr3_length: 15
d_call: TRBD1
cdr3_aa: CASSLLGQLNEKLFF
cdr3_nt: TGTGCCAGCAGCTTACTGGGACAGCTTAATGAAAAACTGTTTTTT

clone_size: NA
j_call: TRBJ2-5
v_call: TRBV20-1
cdr3_length: 16
d_call: TRBD2
cdr3_aa: CSARLLAGDPEATQYF
cdr3_nt: TGCAGTGCTAGATTGCTAGCGGGGGACCCAGAAGCGACCCAGTACTTC

clone_size: NA
j_call: TRBJ2-7
v_call: TRBV14
cdr3_length: 15
d_call: NA
cdr3_aa: CASSQKRTGYNEQYF
cdr3_nt: TGTGCCAGCAGCCAGAAACGGACGGGGTACAATGAGCAGTACTTC

clone_size: NA
j_call: TRBJ2-1
v_call: TRBV7-9
cdr3_length: 17
d_call: TRBD2
cdr3_aa: CASSGTSGGAKYNEQFF
cdr3_nt: TGTGCCAGCAGCGGGACTAGCGGGGGGGCGAAATACAATGAGCAGTTCTTC

clone_size: NA
j_call: TRBJ2-1
v_call: TRBV6-1
cdr3_length: 14
d_call: NA
cdr3_aa: CASSEQTGYNEQFF
cdr3_nt: TGTGCCAGCAGTGAACAGACCGGGTACAATGAGCAGTTCTTC

clone_size: NA
j_call: TRBJ2-1
v_call: TRBV20-1
cdr3_length: 11
d_call: NA
cdr3_aa: CSARQGVEQFF
cdr3_nt: TGCAGTGCTAGACAAGGGGTAGAGCAGTTCTTC

clone_size: few
j_call: TRBJ1-4
v_call: TRBV12-3/TRBV12-4
cdr3_length: 15
d_call: NA
cdr3_aa: CASSPPRGTNEKLFF
cdr3_nt: TGTGCCAGCAGTCCCCCCAGGGGAACTAATGAAAAACTGTTTTTT

clone_size: NA
j_call: TRBJ2-3
v_call: TRBV27
cdr3_length: 17
d_call: TRBD1
cdr3_aa: CASSPSRGPSTTDTQYF
cdr3_nt: TGTGCCAGCAGTCCGTCTAGGGGGCCTTCCACCACAGATACGCAGTATTTT

clone_size: NA
j_call: TRBJ1-2
v_call: TRBV5-4
cdr3_length: 14
d_call: TRBD1
cdr3_aa: CASRRTGGRYGYTF
cdr3_nt: TGTGCCAGCAGGCGTACAGGGGGCCGGTATGGCTACACCTTC

clone_size: NA
j_call: TRBJ2-7
v_call: TRBV6-1
cdr3_length: 13
d_call: NA
cdr3_aa: CASSDQTGSEQYF
cdr3_nt: TGTGCCAGCAGTGACCAAACAGGGTCCGAGCAGTACTTC

clone_size: few
j_call: TRBJ2-5
v_call: TRBV5-1
cdr3_length: 14
d_call: TRBD2
cdr3_aa: CASSFKAGEWTQYF
cdr3_nt: TGCGCCAGCAGCTTTAAGGCGGGGGAGTGGACCCAGTACTTC